Shown below are 20 T cell receptor beta chains from a single sample sequenced in a study of blood T cells in healthy people across ages. Alongside a J-beta primer mix, a sample-barcoded 5' primer served in a second PCR lasting roughly 7 to 11 cycles. In TCRdb, the 5' RACE reads were re-called with MiXCR into one record per CDR3 protein. The data contain about 1.5 million distinct CDR3 sequences, approximately 43% of them singletons. The sequencing input was blood. The receptors stem from a woman aged 18-29 years in good health.

The V call is TRBV20-1, the J call TRBJ2-1; D unresolved. Germline V gene data show CDR1 as DFQATT and CDR2 as SNEGSKA (reference sequence). There are 11 residues in the CDR3. The ends were cut back, 7 bases at V and 13 bases at J, with 17 bases in the middle. CDR3 DNA: TGCAGTGGGGGATTTATTGAGACCCAGTTCTTC. Protein product: CSGGFIETQFF.

This clonotype came up once. The rearrangement uses TRBV20-1 and TRBJ2-7; 8 nucleotides match TRBD2. The CDR3 contains 15 residues. Germline assignment: CDR1 DFQATT and CDR2 SNEGSKA (reference sequence). The J segment lost 0 bases and the V segment lost 4 bases, leaving 8 bases of the junction unmatched. CDR3 residues: CSAIQREKYSYEQYF. CDR3 bases: TGCAGTGCTATCCAGCGGGAGAAATACTCCTACGAGCAGTACTTC.

The rearrangement uses TRBV27 and TRBJ2-7, with 9 positions matching TRBD2. In germline, CDR1 is MNHEY, CDR2 SMNVEV (reference sequence). CDR3 length: 17 residues. The trim removed 5 bases at V and 0 bases at J, leaving 11 bases unmatched. Written as DNA, the CDR3 is TGTGCCAGCAGTCTCAGCCAGCGGGAGGATGGCTCCTACGAGCAGTACTTC. This translates into CASSLSQREDGSYEQYF.

The V call is TRBV7-2, the J call TRBJ2-7; D is perhaps TRBD2 (7 bases). CDR3 size: 16 residues. Germline CDR1 reads SGHTA; CDR2 reads FQGNSA. Deletions cut 5 bases from V and 0 bases from J, with 17 bases between. The CDR3 here is CASSPLGGGPSYEQYF. CDR3 DNA sequence: TGTGCCAGCAGCCCACTGGGCGGGGGCCCCTCCTACGAGCAGTACTTC. The variable domain in full, completed from reference TRBV7-2 and TRBJ2-7, reads GAGVSQSPSNKVTEKGKDVELRCDPISGHTALYWYRQSLGQGLEFLIYFQGNSAPDKSGLPSDRFSAERTGGSVSTLTIQRTQQEDSAVYLCASSPLGGGPSYEQYFGPGTRLTVT.

This clonotype appeared many times. J is TRBJ1-2 and V is TRBV7-2; 7 bases align to TRBD1. Trimming at V came to 1 base and at J to 3 bases, leaving 5 bases not matched to a gene. The CDR3 covers 15 residues. Germline-derived CDR1 and CDR2 are SGHTA and FQGNSA. CDR3 DNA sequence: TGTGCCAGCAGCTTAGAGGGGGCGTCTGACTATGGCTACACCTTC. Amino acids: CASSLEGASDYGYTF.

The chain is built from TRBV29-1 and TRBJ1-5; the D gene is possibly TRBD1 (6 bases). The ends were cut back, 6 bases at V and 3 bases at J, with 12 bases in the middle. The V gene's germline CDR1 is SQVTM and CDR2 ANQGSEA. CDR3 length: 13 amino acids. CDR3 nucleotide sequence: TGCAGCGTCGCTACAGGGTTCAATCAGCCCCAGCATTTT. Translating it yields CSVATGFNQPQHF.

The chain employs TRBV9 and TRBJ1-2; the D is unclear. This CDR3 is built from 13 residues. V lost 3 bases and J 0 bases, leaving 6 bases between the germline ends. The germline CDR1 and CDR2 sequences are SGDLS and YYNGEE. CDR3 in DNA: TGTGCCAGCAGCGGGGTAGCTAACTATGGCTACACCTTC. Amino acid sequence: CASSGVANYGYTF.

The chain carries TRBV13 and TRBJ2-5; 12 bases fit TRBD2. TRBJ2-7 matches the DNA end more closely, so the J call is doubtful. Germline V gives CDR1 PRHDT, CDR2 FYEKMQ (reference sequence). The length of the CDR3 is 17 residues. In nucleotides, the CDR3 is TGTGCCAGCAGCTCCACTACTGCCGGGACTAGCGGGTACGAGCAGTACTTC. It yields the protein CASSSTTAGTSGYEQYF.

In this sample, this clonotype turned up a few times. V usage is TRBV28 and J usage is TRBJ2-3; D ambiguous. V lost 5 bases to trimming and J lost 1 base, with 13 bases between them. This CDR3 contains 15 residues. Germline V gene data show CDR1 as MDHEN and CDR2 as SYDVKM. The CDR3 region has the DNA TGTGCCAGCAGTCGCCCCGGCAGAGGCACAGATACGCAGTATTTT. Protein: CASSRPGRGTDTQYF.

The rearrangement joins TRBV7-6 to TRBJ2-1, with 7 bases lining up with TRBD1. The CDR3 sequence is 15 residues long. V trimming: 5 bases; J trimming: 2 bases; junction bases outside the gene matches: 6. The germline CDR1 and CDR2 sequences are SGHVS and FNYEAQ. CDR3 protein: CASSPQTGPYNEQFF. In nucleotides, the CDR3 is TGTGCCAGCAGCCCTCAGACAGGGCCCTACAATGAGCAGTTCTTC.

This clonotype was picked up a small number of times. J is TRBJ2-7 and V is TRBV7-9, with a possible D match to TRBD1 (6 bases). CDR1 and CDR2 from the germline V gene are SEHNR and FQNEAQ (reference sequence). This CDR3 region has 14 residues. Trimming stripped 5 bases from V and 0 bases from J, with 11 bases between. CDR3 sequence: CASSPLGHSYEQYF. The CDR3, as DNA: TGTGCCAGCAGCCCCCTGGGACACTCCTACGAGCAGTACTTC. The whole variable domain, filled in from reference TRBV7-9 and TRBJ2-7, reads DTGVSQNPRHKITKRGQNVTFRCDPISEHNRLYWYRQTLGQGPEFLTYFQNEAQLEKSRLLSDRFSAERPKGSFSTLEIQRTEQGDSAMYLCASSPLGHSYEQYFGPGTRLTVT.

This chain joins TRBV25-1 and TRBJ2-3; 15 nucleotides line up with TRBD2. Germline loops: CDR1 MGHDK, CDR2 SYGVNS. V lost 5 bases, J lost 0 bases, and 15 bases stayed unmatched. The CDR3 consists of 21 residues. The CDR3 region is CASSHFGTSGGRTYSTDTQYF. The DNA of the CDR3 is TGTGCCAGCAGTCACTTTGGGACTAGCGGGGGGCGGACGTATAGCACAGATACGCAGTATTTT.

The chain employs TRBV7-2 and TRBJ1-2, with D perhaps matching TRBD1 (5 bases). The V end was cut by 3 bases, the J end by 0 bases, with 14 bases between. Germline loops: CDR1 SGHTA, CDR2 FQGNSA. This CDR3 is 16 amino acids long. In nucleotides, the CDR3 is TGTGCCAGCAGCTTCGGGGGGGAGGGTTCTAACTATGGCTACACCTTC. Translating gives CASSFGGEGSNYGYTF.

A note on this clonotype: A read error is possible here, since a much larger clone lies one base away. This chain links TRBV12-3 or TRBV12-4 with TRBJ2-1, with TRBD1 matching over 7 bases. The CDR3 runs to 15 residues. DNA of the CDR3: TGTGCCGGCAGCTTCCGCAGACAGGGTTACAATGAGCAGTTCTTC. Translation gives CAGSFRRQGYNEQFF.

CDR3 in DNA: TGCGCCAGCAGCCAAGATCGGGCTAGCGGGGGGGCCAATGAGCAGTTCTTC. Its protein is CASSQDRASGGANEQFF. The chain recombines TRBV4-3 with TRBJ2-1; TRBD2 matches 12 bases. Germline V lookup: CDR1 LGHNA, CDR2 YSLEER. The V gene end was trimmed by 0 bases and the J gene end by 6 bases; junction bases not matched to a gene: 6. This CDR3 contains 17 residues.

The J gene is TRBJ2-6, the V gene TRBV29-1; D perhaps matches TRBD2 (6 bases). Trimming stripped 4 bases from V and 4 bases from J, with 11 bases between. CDR1 and CDR2 (germline): SQVTM, ANQGSEA. The CDR3 is 14 residues long. CDR3 in DNA: TGCAGCGTTGCTGGCGGGACCGGGGCCAACGTCCTGACTTTC. Translated: CSVAGGTGANVLTF.

The chain is built from TRBV6-1 and TRBJ1-2; 7 bases match TRBD1. Germline V gives CDR1 MNHNS, CDR2 SASEGT. With V trimmed by 5 bases and J by 2 bases, 11 bases remained unmatched. This CDR3 is 16 amino acids long. The CDR3 protein is CASSTRQGGGNYGYTF. For the CDR3, the DNA is TGTGCCAGCAGTACAAGACAGGGCGGGGGAAACTATGGCTACACCTTC.

The rearrangement uses TRBV13 and TRBJ1-1, with 10 bases matching TRBD1. V lost 1 base, J lost 1 base, and 6 bases stayed unmatched. This CDR3 region has 17 residues. Germline CDR1 reads PRHDT; CDR2 reads FYEKMQ (reference sequence). CDR3 amino acids: CASSLVPDRGENTEAFF. In DNA form, the CDR3 reads TGTGCCAGCAGCTTAGTCCCGGACAGGGGGGAGAACACTGAAGCTTTCTTT. Using reference TRBV13 and TRBJ1-1 for the parts outside the CDR3, the full variable domain is AAGVIQSPRHLIKEKRETATLKCYPIPRHDTVYWYQQGPGQDPQFLISFYEKMQSDKGSIPDRFSAQQFSDYHSELNMSSLELGDSALYFCASSLVPDRGENTEAFFGQGTRLTVV.

The V and J genes are TRBV15 and TRBJ1-4; maybe TRBD1 (5 bases). The germline V gene encodes CDR1 LNHNV and CDR2 YYDKDF (reference sequence). V gave up 7 bases and J gave up 2 bases, with 14 bases separating them. The CDR3 runs 15 residues. The CDR3 protein is CATNPTGSTNEKLFF. In DNA, the CDR3 is TGTGCCACCAACCCCACAGGATCCACTAATGAAAAACTGTTTTTT.

This clonotype was recorded once. The chain employs TRBV12-3 or TRBV12-4 and TRBJ2-3; 7 bases are a match to TRBD2. Trimming took 5 bases from V and 3 from J; bases not matched to a gene: 5. The length of the CDR3 is 14 residues. Here the CDR3 DNA reads TGTGCCAGCAGTCGGGGGGTACGGACAGATACGCAGTATTTT. Translating it yields CASSRGVRTDTQYF.